This T cell receptor (beta chain) appears in the sequencing data of a study of T cells in localized non-small cell lung cancer. TCRdb's table, derived via immunoSEQ multiplex PCR, lists solely in-frame clones and lacks some. The sample contains around 41,000 clones, more than 85% of which appear only once. This clone was detected a few times. The antigen is not known. Study-level findings and limits: Uninvolved adjacent lung showed higher T cell clonality than tumor. There was an association of higher blood T cell density with longer overall survival. Turning up in adjacent lung were a median roughly 62 of the top 100 tumor clones.

This sequence was found in a woman aged 18-49 years with stage III lung adenocarcinoma. The sample was peripheral blood, taken before any cancer treatment.

The DNA for the CDR3 is TGTGCCAGCAGCGAACCCTCGGAGCAGGAAAAACTGTTTTTT. Its translation: CASSEPSEQEKLFF. The chain couples TRBV9 to TRBJ1-4; unclear D gene. The length of the CDR3 is 14 residues. Germline CDR1 is SGDLS and CDR2 is YYNGEE. Trimming took off 3 bases at V and 8 bases at J, with 14 bases between the two ends.